This TCR beta chain originates from a study of cytomegalovirus exposure and HLA in healthy donors. The sample holds a few counts of this clone. The study ran its PCR with 60 Vbeta and 13 Jbeta primers. TCRdb keeps only in-frame clones here, not all; method: immunoSEQ multiplex PCR. The table has some 29,000 clones, approximately 47% seen once. The germline V gene encodes CDR1 MNHNY and CDR2 SVGAGI (reference sequence). Germline trimming cut 6 bases from V and 0 bases from J; bases unmatched to any gene: 7. The CDR3 is made up of 16 amino acids. The genes are TRBV6-6 and TRBJ1-1; 10 bases are a match to TRBD1. The sequenced material came from PBMCs. This receptor was identified in a woman in her 50s in good health and CMV-seronegative. CDR3 amino acids: CASRTDRGGMNTEAFF. As DNA, the CDR3 is TGTGCCAGCAGAACGGACAGGGGGGGGATGAACACTGAAGCTTTCTTT.